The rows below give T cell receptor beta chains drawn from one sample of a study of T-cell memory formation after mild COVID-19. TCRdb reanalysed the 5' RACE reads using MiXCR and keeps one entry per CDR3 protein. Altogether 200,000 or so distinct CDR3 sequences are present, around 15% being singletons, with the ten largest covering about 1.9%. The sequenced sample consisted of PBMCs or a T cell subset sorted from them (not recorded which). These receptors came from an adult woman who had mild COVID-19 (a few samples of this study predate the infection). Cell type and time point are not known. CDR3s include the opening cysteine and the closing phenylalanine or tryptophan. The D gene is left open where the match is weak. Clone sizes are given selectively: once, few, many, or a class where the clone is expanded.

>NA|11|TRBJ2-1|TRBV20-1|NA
CSAGRRNEQFF
TGCAGTGCGGGACGACGCAATGAGCAGTTCTTC
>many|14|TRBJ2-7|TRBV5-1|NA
CASSLMGARNEQYF
TGCGCCAGCAGCTTGATGGGGGCGAGGAACGAGCAGTACTTC
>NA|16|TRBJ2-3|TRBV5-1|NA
CASSPGLKGRTDTQYF
TGCGCCAGCAGCCCGGGGCTTAAGGGACGCACAGATACGCAGTATTTT
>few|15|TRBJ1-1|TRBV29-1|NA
CSVEDRGGVNTEAFF
TGCAGCGTTGAAGATCGCGGGGGGGTGAACACTGAAGCTTTCTTT
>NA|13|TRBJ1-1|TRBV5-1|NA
CASSSNLNTEAFF
TGCGCCAGCAGCTCAAACTTGAACACTGAAGCTTTCTTT
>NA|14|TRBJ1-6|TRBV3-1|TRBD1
CASSQAQGNSPLHF
TGTGCCAGCAGCCAAGCACAGGGGAATTCACCCCTCCACTTT
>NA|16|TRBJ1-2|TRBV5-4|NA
CASSLDLSGRGTGYTF
TGTGCCAGCAGCTTGGATTTGTCGGGCAGGGGAACTGGCTACACCTTC
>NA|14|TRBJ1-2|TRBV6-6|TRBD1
CASSYSRDSYGYTF
TGTGCCAGCAGTTACTCGAGGGACAGCTATGGCTACACCTTC
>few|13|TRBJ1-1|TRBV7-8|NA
CASSPRRSTEAFF
TGTGCCAGCAGCCCCAGACGGAGCACTGAAGCTTTCTTT
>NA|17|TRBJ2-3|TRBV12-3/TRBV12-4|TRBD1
CASSPLGQGRVTDTQYF
TGTGCCAGCAGCCCCCTCGGACAGGGGAGAGTCACAGATACGCAGTATTTT
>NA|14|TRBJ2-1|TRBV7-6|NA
CASRRVGGYNEQFF
TGTGCCAGCAGGCGGGTGGGAGGCTACAATGAGCAGTTCTTC
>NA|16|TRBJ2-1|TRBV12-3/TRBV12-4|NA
CASIRRGTRGANEQFF
TGTGCCAGCATAAGACGAGGGACTCGGGGGGCCAATGAGCAGTTCTTC
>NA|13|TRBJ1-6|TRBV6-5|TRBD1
CASRGQGYSPLHF
TGTGCCAGCAGGGGACAGGGTTATTCACCCCTCCACTTT
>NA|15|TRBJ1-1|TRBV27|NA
CASSLLGPGNNEAFF
TGTGCCAGCAGTCTCCTAGGGCCAGGAAACAATGAAGCTTTCTTT
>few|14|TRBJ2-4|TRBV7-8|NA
CASSRERAKNIQYF
TGTGCCAGCAGCCGAGAACGGGCCAAAAACATTCAGTACTTC
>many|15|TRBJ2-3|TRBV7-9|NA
CASSPRGTSTDTQYF
TGTGCCAGCAGCCCCCGGGGGACTAGCACAGATACGCAGTATTTT
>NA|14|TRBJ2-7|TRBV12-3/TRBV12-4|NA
CASSPGASDYEQYF
TGTGCCAGCAGTCCCGGGGCTTCCGACTACGAGCAGTACTTC
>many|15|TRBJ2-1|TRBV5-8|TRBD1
CASSDAPGQGWEQFF
TGTGCCAGCAGCGACGCCCCCGGACAGGGATGGGAGCAGTTCTTC
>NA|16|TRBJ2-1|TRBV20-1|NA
CSARATLGGGYNEQFF
TGCAGTGCTAGAGCAACCCTAGGGGGAGGTTACAATGAGCAGTTCTTC
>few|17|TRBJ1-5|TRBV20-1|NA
CSARGAAGDVGNQPQHF
TGCAGTGCTAGAGGTGCTGCTGGGGACGTGGGCAATCAGCCCCAGCATTTT
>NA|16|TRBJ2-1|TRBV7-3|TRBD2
CASSLTPGLAGNEQFF
TGTGCCAGCAGCTTAACCCCGGGACTAGCGGGCAATGAGCAGTTCTTC
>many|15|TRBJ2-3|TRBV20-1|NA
CSARQDSLSTDTQYF
TGCAGTGCTAGACAGGACTCCTTGAGCACAGATACGCAGTATTTT
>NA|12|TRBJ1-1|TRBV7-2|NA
CASSALNTEAFF
TGTGCCAGCAGCGCCCTGAACACTGAAGCTTTCTTT
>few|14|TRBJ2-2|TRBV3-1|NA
CASSLSFGTGELFF
TGTGCCAGCAGCCTCTCTTTCGGCACCGGGGAGCTGTTTTTT
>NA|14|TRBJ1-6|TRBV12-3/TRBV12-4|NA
CASSLDTGPSPLHF
TGTGCCAGCAGTTTAGACACAGGGCCGTCACCCCTCCACTTT
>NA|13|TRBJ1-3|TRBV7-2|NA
CASSPSGWDTIYF
TGTGCCAGCAGCCCCTCCGGCTGGGACACCATATATTTT
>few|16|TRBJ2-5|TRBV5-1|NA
CASTLSAGSGQETQYF
TGCGCCAGCACCCTTTCCGCTGGGAGCGGCCAAGAGACCCAGTACTTC
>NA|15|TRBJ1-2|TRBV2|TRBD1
CASSKTGGTNYGYTF
TGTGCCAGCAGTAAAACAGGGGGCACTAACTATGGCTACACCTTC
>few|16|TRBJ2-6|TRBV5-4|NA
CASSLNWASGANVLTF
TGTGCCAGCAGCTTAAATTGGGCCTCTGGGGCCAACGTCCTGACTTTC
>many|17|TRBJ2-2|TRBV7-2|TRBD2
CASSLTSGGANTGELFF
TGTGCCAGCAGCTTGACTAGCGGAGGCGCGAACACCGGGGAGCTGTTTTTT
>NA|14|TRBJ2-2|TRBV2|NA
CASSGTRNTGELFF
TGTGCCAGCAGTGGGACCCGAAACACCGGGGAGCTGTTTTTT